The next 25 T cell receptor beta chains were all read from a single sample in a study of shared clonotypes between healthy human individuals. Naive CD8 cells, CD45RO-negative and positively selected for CCR7, excluded terminally differentiated effector memory CD45RA+ cells. The repertoire was sequenced with immunoSEQ multiplex PCR; TCRdb's copy has only in-frame clones and lacks some. The data contain 800,000 or so clones, roughly 96% of them singletons. Source material: naive CD8+ T cells sorted from blood. The receptors were gathered from a man aged 30 to 45 in good health.

This clone is a singleton in its sample. V is TRBV27 and J is TRBJ1-1, with D possibly TRBD1 on 6 matching bases. Germline CDR1 reads MNHEY; CDR2 reads SMNVEV (reference sequence). The ends were cut back, 5 bases at V and 1 base at J, with 11 bases in the middle. The CDR3 loop spans 14 amino acids. CDR3 sequence (DNA): TGTGCCAGCAGTAACGGACAGCGGAACACTGAAGCTTTCTTT. Amino acids: CASSNGQRNTEAFF.

The CDR3 DNA reads as TGTGCCAGCAGCCAAGACGGGCAGCAAGAGACCCAGTACTTC. Its protein product is CASSQDGQQETQYF. This chain uses TRBV4-2 with TRBJ2-5, with D unresolved. This CDR3 region has 14 residues. The germline V gene has CDR1 LGHNA and CDR2 YNFKEQ. Trimming shortened V by 0 bases and J by 2 bases, and 7 bases separated the two germline ends.

This clone has only one observation. Possible read error: a much larger clone is one base away. The same CDR3 can be traced to other DNA sequences in this sample. V usage is TRBV7-9 and J usage is TRBJ2-7; 7 bases align to TRBD1. This CDR3 has 13 amino acids. Trimming took 4 bases from V and 3 from J; bases not matched to a gene: 3. Germline loops: CDR1 SEHNR, CDR2 FQNEAQ (reference sequence). CDR3 residues: CASSSRDSYEQYF. CDR3 nucleotides: TGTGCCAGCAGCTCCCGGGACAGCTACGAGCAGTACTTC.

The gene calls are TRBV7-2 and TRBJ2-3; 10 positions match TRBD2. V gave up 1 base and J gave up 5 bases; unmatched junction bases: 15. CDR3 length equals 19 residues. Germline V gives CDR1 SGHTA, CDR2 FQGNSA. The CDR3 DNA is TGTGCCAGCAGCTTAGGTTTAGGAGAAGCGGGAGGGCCCGGAGATACGCAGTATTTT. It encodes CASSLGLGEAGGPGDTQYF.

This clone was detected only once. The chain links TRBV11-3 to TRBJ1-5, with no clear D. From germline, CDR1 is SGHNT and CDR2 YENEEA. The CDR3 covers 13 residues. V dropped 3 bases and J dropped 6 bases, with 9 bases sitting between them. CDR3 sequence: CASSFTRVQPQHF. The CDR3 DNA reads TGTGCCAGCAGCTTTACGAGGGTTCAGCCCCAGCATTTT.

A single count supports this clone. This chain connects TRBV7-9 to TRBJ2-4, with TRBD2 matching over 7 bases. The CDR3 has 14 amino acids. The J segment lost 6 bases and the V segment lost 5 bases, leaving 7 bases of the junction unmatched. Germline values: CDR1 SEHNR, CDR2 FQNEAQ (reference sequence). The CDR3 nucleotides read TGTGCCAGCAGCCCTGGACTAGACTTAAACATTCAGTACTTC. Its protein product is CASSPGLDLNIQYF.

The CDR3, as DNA: TGTGCCAGCAGCTTAGTGGGGGGGAGTGATGAGCAGTTCTTC. Residues: CASSLVGGSDEQFF. The chain has TRBV11-2 and TRBJ2-1, with 7 bases fitting TRBD2. Germline values: CDR1 SGHAT, CDR2 FQNNGV. The V segment lost 1 base and the J segment 8 bases; nucleotides outside the gene matches: 5. CDR3 size: 14 residues.

This clone appeared a single time. The chain uses TRBV19 and TRBJ1-3; no firm D call. Looked up from germline, CDR1 is LNHDA and CDR2 is SQIVND (reference sequence). The CDR3 is 17 amino acids. Deletions cut 2 bases from V and 0 bases from J, with 14 bases between. CDR3 sequence reads: CASSIPLRRHSGNTIYF. The CDR3 DNA is TGTGCCAGTAGTATACCCCTTAGACGGCACTCTGGAAACACCATATATTTT. Combining the CDR3 with reference TRBV19 and TRBJ1-3 gives the whole variable domain DGGITQSPKYLFRKEGQNVTLSCEQNLNHDAMYWYRQDPGQGLRLIYYSQIVNDFQKGDIAEGYSVSREKKESFPLTVTSAQKNPTAFYLCASSIPLRRHSGNTIYFGEGSWLTVV.

The chain uses TRBV11-2 and TRBJ2-1; D remains unclear. This CDR3 is 13 amino acids long. CDR1 SGHAT and CDR2 FQNNGV come from the germline V gene. Trimming took off 10 bases at V and 4 bases at J, with 14 bases between the two ends. For the CDR3, the DNA is TGTGCCATTCTAGGGCCTAAATACAATGAGCAGTTCTTC. It is translated as CAILGPKYNEQFF.

In this sample, this clone turned up once. Other DNA sequences in the same sample also yield this CDR3. The chain combines TRBV28 with TRBJ2-1; D gene uncertain. Germline CDR1 and CDR2: MDHEN and SYDVKM. The CDR3 extends over 14 amino acids. V was pared by 3 bases and J by 0 bases, with 6 bases between. The CDR3 nucleotides read TGTGCCAGCAGTTTCCTAGGCTCCTACAATGAGCAGTTCTTC. Translated: CASSFLGSYNEQFF.

V is TRBV7-9 and J is TRBJ1-4; D uncertain. CDR3 size: 11 residues. V shed 6 bases and J shed 12 bases, with 11 bases lying between them. Looked up from germline, CDR1 is SEHNR and CDR2 is FQNEAQ (reference sequence). The CDR3 loop reads CASSPRGQLFF. The CDR3 bases are TGTGCCAGCAGTCCCCGGGGTCAACTGTTTTTT.

J is TRBJ2-6 and V is TRBV7-9; perhaps TRBD1 as D (6 bases). Germline V lookup: CDR1 SEHNR, CDR2 FQNEAQ (reference sequence). This CDR3 region has 18 residues. Trimming cost V 1 base and J 4 bases, with 17 bases left between them. The CDR3 loop reads CASSLVLGAGAGANVLTF. The DNA of the CDR3 is TGTGCCAGCAGCTTAGTGCTTGGAGCAGGGGCGGGGGCCAACGTCCTGACTTTC.

V is TRBV2 and J is TRBJ2-1, with D uncertain. V lost 1 base and J lost 3, with 10 bases in between. Per the germline V gene, CDR1 is SNHLY and CDR2 is FYNNEI. The CDR3 loop spans 15 amino acids. For the CDR3, the DNA is TGTGCCAGCAGTGAAGACTCCTGGGGCTACAATGAGCAGTTCTTC. This codes for CASSEDSWGYNEQFF.

V gene TRBV29-1 combines with J gene TRBJ2-7, with 13 bases lining up with TRBD2. The V gene's germline CDR1 is SQVTM and CDR2 ANQGSEA. V gave up 1 base and J gave up 3 bases; unmatched junction bases: 6. This CDR3 is 16 amino acids long. CDR3 sequence (DNA): TGCAGCGTTGAAGGTGGACTAGCGGGAGTTGGCTACGAGCAGTACTTC. It encodes CSVEGGLAGVGYEQYF.

The chain combines TRBV11-3 with TRBJ2-7, with 8 positions matching TRBD1. The CDR3 length is 15 residues. Looked up from germline, CDR1 is SGHNT and CDR2 is YENEEA. Trimming took 5 bases from V and 1 from J; bases not matched to a gene: 7. Here the CDR3 DNA reads TGTGCCAGCAGCCCCACCAGGGGGCCTTCCTACGAGCAGTACTTC. Protein product: CASSPTRGPSYEQYF.

The chain recombines TRBV7-9 with TRBJ2-2; unclear D gene. The CDR3 extends over 14 amino acids. The germline V and J ends were trimmed by 8 bases and 1 base, with 11 bases remaining between them. Germline V gene lookup returns CDR1 SEHNR and CDR2 FQNEAQ (reference sequence). The CDR3 coding sequence is TGTGCCAGCTTCCCCTCACTGAACACCGGGGAGCTGTTTTTT. Translating gives CASFPSLNTGELFF.

The chain couples TRBV4-3 to TRBJ2-3; D not resolved. V lost 0 bases, J lost 4 bases, and 8 bases lay in between. The CDR3 spans 14 residues. Germline values: CDR1 LGHNA, CDR2 YSLEER. CDR3 sequence (DNA): TGCGCCAGCAGCCAAGACTTTCGCGCAGATACGCAGTATTTT. Translated, it gives CASSQDFRADTQYF.

The rearrangement uses TRBV5-4 and TRBJ1-5, with TRBD1 identical over 7 bases. The CDR3 has 14 residues. With V trimmed by 1 base and J by 7 bases, 5 bases remained unmatched. Germline CDR1 is SGHNT and CDR2 is YYREEE (reference sequence). The CDR3 is CASSLRDRAQPQHF. The CDR3 DNA reads as TGTGCCAGCAGCTTGAGGGACAGAGCACAGCCCCAGCATTTT.

V and J are TRBV30 and TRBJ1-5, with D uncertain. V gave up 0 bases and J gave up 0 bases, with 6 bases separating them. This CDR3 comprises 14 residues. The germline CDR1 and CDR2 sequences are GTSNPN and SVGIG (reference sequence). The CDR3 spells CAWSVRGSNQPQHF. Here the CDR3 DNA reads TGTGCCTGGAGTGTACGGGGTAGCAATCAGCCCCAGCATTTT.

This chain connects TRBV19 to TRBJ2-7; 10 nucleotides agree with TRBD1. The CDR3 contains 14 residues. J gave up 4 bases and V 7 bases, and 7 bases lay outside the gene matches. Per the germline V gene, CDR1 is LNHDA and CDR2 is SQIVND (reference sequence). CDR3 in DNA: TGTGCCAGTAATCCGGGACAGGGGATTTACGAGCAGTACTTC. Translated: CASNPGQGIYEQYF.

The rearrangement links TRBV4-1 to TRBJ2-7; a possible D gene is TRBD1 (5 bases). The V end lost 4 bases, the J end lost 2 bases, and 15 bases lay between the germline ends. Germline V gene lookup returns CDR1 MGHRA and CDR2 YSYEKL. CDR3 length: 15 amino acids. The CDR3 nucleotides read TGCGCCAGCAGCCCAACAAACAGGATTACCTACGAGCAGTACTTC. This codes for CASSPTNRITYEQYF.

The gene calls are TRBV10-3 and TRBJ2-3, with D perhaps matching TRBD2 (6 bases). Deletions cut 4 bases from V and 0 bases from J, with 11 bases between. This CDR3 has 15 residues. Germline V lookup: CDR1 ENHRY, CDR2 SYGVKD. The CDR3 DNA reads TGTGCCATCAGTGCTGGCGGGGCTAGCACAGATACGCAGTATTTT. It codes for CAISAGGASTDTQYF.

The CDR3 sequence: CASSQSLVERPYNEQFF. In DNA form, the CDR3 reads TGCGCCAGCAGCCAATCACTTGTGGAGAGGCCCTACAATGAGCAGTTCTTC. The genes are TRBV4-3 and TRBJ2-1; unclear D gene. V lost 2 bases to trimming and J lost 2 bases, with 16 bases between them. Germline V lookup: CDR1 LGHNA, CDR2 YSLEER. The CDR3 length is 17 residues.

The gene calls are TRBV5-1 and TRBJ2-3, with D unresolved. CDR1 is SGHRS, CDR2 YFSETQ, per germline. The V end was cut by 2 bases, the J end by 0 bases, with 7 bases between. This CDR3 region has 14 residues. CDR3 loop: CASSLLTSTDTQYF. DNA of the CDR3: TGCGCCAGCAGCTTATTAACTAGCACAGATACGCAGTATTTT.

This chain links TRBV6-5 with TRBJ2-7, with a tentative D call TRBD1 (6 bases). The CDR3 is 16 amino acids. Between the trimmed V and J ends, which lost 0 bases and 5 bases, there was a span of 17 bases. Germline assignment: CDR1 MNHEY and CDR2 SVGAGI. In nucleotides, the CDR3 is TGTGCCAGCAGTTACTCGGCCGGGACACCCGTTCACGAGCAGTACTTC. Protein sequence: CASSYSAGTPVHEQYF.